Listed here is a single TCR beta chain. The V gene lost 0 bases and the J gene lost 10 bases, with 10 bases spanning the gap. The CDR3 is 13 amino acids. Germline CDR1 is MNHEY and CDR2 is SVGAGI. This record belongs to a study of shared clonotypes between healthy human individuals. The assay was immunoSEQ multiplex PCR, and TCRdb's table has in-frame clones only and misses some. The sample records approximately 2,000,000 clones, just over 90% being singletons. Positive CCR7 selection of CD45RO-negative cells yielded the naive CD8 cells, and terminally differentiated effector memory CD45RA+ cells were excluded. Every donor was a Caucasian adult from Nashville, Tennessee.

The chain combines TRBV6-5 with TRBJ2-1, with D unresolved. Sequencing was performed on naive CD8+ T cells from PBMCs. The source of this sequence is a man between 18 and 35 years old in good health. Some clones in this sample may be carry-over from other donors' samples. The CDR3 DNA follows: TGTGCCAGCAGTTACTCGGGTGCGTTAGAGCAGTTCTTC. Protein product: CASSYSGALEQFF.